The rows below give T cell receptor beta chains drawn from one sample of a study of CD8 T cells in Susac syndrome. TCRdb re-called the immunoSEQ multiplex PCR reads with MiXCR, one entry per CDR3 protein. The sample consists of 200,000 or so distinct CDR3 sequences, 92% of them appearing once. What was sequenced was CD8+ T cells from PBMCs. The receptors here all came from a human donor with multiple sclerosis. Both conserved end residues are trimmed from each CDR3. Each record gives: J gene, V gene, CDR3 protein.

TRBJ2-5	TRBV12-3/TRBV12-4	ASSLTHGQGEETQY
TRBJ2-1	TRBV4-3	ASSSRDLHPNEQF
TRBJ1-1	TRBV19	ASSIVPEYSGMNTEAF
TRBJ1-2	TRBV19	ASSFNRDLGYT
TRBJ2-1	TRBV5-1	ASSFSQGRDNEQF
TRBJ2-7	TRBV12-3/TRBV12-4	ASSSSDRADEQY
TRBJ1-3	TRBV18	ASSPPVSGNTIY
TRBJ2-2	TRBV2	ASSEQGTTGELF
TRBJ2-7	TRBV4-1	ASSHRDFESSYEQY
TRBJ2-4	TRBV10-2	ASSDQGEWPSIQY
TRBJ1-1	TRBV30	AWSVIQGVDTEAF
TRBJ2-7	TRBV29-1	SVLLAEVGEQY
TRBJ2-1	TRBV11-2	ASSKLDTYREF
TRBJ1-5	TRBV25-1	ASSESEEGHSNQPQH
TRBJ2-3	TRBV11-1	ASSSLQDTQY
TRBJ2-1	TRBV19	ASSILLAAYNEQF
TRBJ1-5	TRBV7-9	ASSFGGSGQPQH
TRBJ2-1	TRBV7-9	ASTTSGRGTSEQF
TRBJ2-1	TRBV7-2	VSSPEGLAGNEQF
TRBJ2-1	TRBV29-1	SVAALPLGTNEQF
TRBJ2-7	TRBV14	ASSQGSGSYEQY
TRBJ2-1	TRBV2	ASSEAFSAAYNEQF
TRBJ2-1	TRBV9	ASSATGLAGFEQF
TRBJ2-3	TRBV4-3	ASSPPDTDTQY
TRBJ1-1	TRBV27	ASSFSGTEAF
TRBJ1-2	TRBV12-3/TRBV12-4	ASSIGQHSHTYGYT
TRBJ1-2	TRBV5-1	ASSLDVNRGYGYT
TRBJ1-1	TRBV5-4	ASSPGAGDAF
TRBJ2-7	TRBV5-1	ASSAGPGQALYEQY
TRBJ2-3	TRBV7-8	ASSTGPGTDTQY
TRBJ1-3	TRBV5-4	ASSFSRGQGANTIY
TRBJ2-3	TRBV20-1	SAETYGGATDTQY